The entry that follows covers one TCR beta chain sequence. In its sample, this clonotype was seen many times. Its antigen remains unidentified. Qualities for individual bases were not recorded, and no much larger clone is one base off. Stable hyperthyroidism was defined as no progression to ophthalmopathy within 18 months of follow-up. Hyperthyroidism patients were newly diagnosed, with disease duration under 2 months, and aged 18 to 65 years. Patients with other autoimmune diseases, uncontrolled infections, pregnancy or lactation were excluded from the study. Clinical symptoms, serum thyroxine, TRAb, thyroid ultrasound and orbital computed tomography formed the basis of the diagnosis. Using Ficoll-Paque density gradient centrifugation, PBMCs were isolated from about 10 ml of fresh peripheral blood. Trizol reagent was used to extract the total RNA, and its quality was then checked on an Agilent 2100 Bioanalyzer.

The CDR3 runs 14 residues from the cysteine to the phenylalanine. Only the CDR3 portion is preserved as DNA: 42 bases, with reading frame beginning at the first base. Sequences MNHEY (CDR1) and SMNVEV (CDR2) are obtained from the germline V gene (reference sequence). V and J lose 8 bases and 10 bases, and a span of 23 bases separates them. These data belong to a study of Graves' ophthalmopathy and Graves' hyperthyroidism (dated by TCRdb to 2016 to 2019). For context, the study as a whole: Peripheral blood was collected at initial diagnosis, before any treatment. In total, 135 blood samples were TCR-sequenced: roughly 45 ophthalmopathy, approximately 75 hyperthyroidism and 17 hyperthyroidism-to-ophthalmopathy patients. TCR beta repertoire signatures were used to distinguish Graves' ophthalmopathy from Graves' hyperthyroidism and to predict progression to ophthalmopathy. Following sampling, methimazole starting at 30 mg daily was administered to hyperthyroidism patients, and high-dose intravenous methylprednisolone was administered to ophthalmopathy patients. To explore V-J signatures that separate ophthalmopathy from hyperthyroidism, a discovery set of approximately 100 patients was enrolled, consisting of about 43 with ophthalmopathy and roughly 60 with stable hyperthyroidism. In more than five hyperthyroidism patients, the T-cell repertoires found in thyroid tissue were compared with those found in blood. An independent validation cohort comprised roughly 20 hyperthyroidism patients and over 15 patients who later progressed from hyperthyroidism to ophthalmopathy.

For repertoire sequencing, TCR beta CDR3 regions were amplified from RNA transcripts. A first-round RT-PCR used HTBI primers with the Qiagen OneStep RT-PCR kit, followed by a second-round multiplex PCR, size selection and purification. Libraries were sequenced paired-end with 100 bp reads on an Illumina HiSeq2000. Under the source paper's analysis protocol: SOAPnuke was used for read processing, and reads with adapters, uncalled bases, a mean Phred below 15, or no exact constant-primer or identifier match were discarded. COPE v1.2.5 was used to merge high-quality paired reads. Clonotypes were defined as unique nucleotide sequences and were aligned to IMGT TRB V, D and J references using MiTCR v1.1. Analysis was restricted to V-J combinations with a frequency above 0.0001, which covered about 99% of repertoires. For each V-J combination, a TCR clonal expansion and chaos score was defined as the ratio of F50 clonal expansion to chaos observed in the TCRdist matrix. Welch's t-statistics and random forest were used to reduce features to approximately 13 V-J combinations, which were fed into a naive Bayes classifier. The Morisita-Horn index was used to measure how similar the thyroid and blood repertoires were. TCRdb applied fastp at Q25 and MiXCR to the public reads, then kept only in-frame beta chains. Under each unique CDR3 protein, matching rows form one entry showing the most common genes and DNA. For this entry, the V and J calls and clone size follow TCRdb and not the study's own pipeline. For this sample the table gives more than 300,000 distinct CDR3 sequences, of which roughly 15% were detected only once. In total, the top ten clones hold roughly 2.4% of the sample.

Points the paper makes about the study in general: Sample size was not predetermined statistically, and investigators were not blinded to group allocation. In validation, the model predicted ophthalmopathy progression with 55% to 71% sensitivity and approximately 75% specificity; around twelve predicted patients were CT-confirmed with GO in a median of about 6.2 months. Ophthalmopathy was separated from stable hyperthyroidism by the 13-signature model with roughly 87% sensitivity and just under 84% specificity in cross-validation and with 80%/75% in the test set. Among expanded thyroid clonotypes with frequency above 0.001, most also showed up in blood, which suggests that blood repertoires may reflect the thyroid immune response.

The sequence was obtained from an adult woman with stable Graves' hyperthyroidism. The sequencing sample was made of peripheral blood. This sequence uses TRBV27 and TRBJ1-1; TRBD1 is perhaps the D gene, given 5 matching bases. CDR3 sequence: CASSPPGEGITAFF. The nucleotide sequence is TGTGCCAGCTCCCCGCCGGGAGAGGGGATTACAGCTTTCTTT.